These T cell receptor beta chains were read from a single sample in a study of blood T cell repertoires in COVID-19. Measured with immunoSEQ multiplex PCR; TCRdb has only the in-frame clones, and not every one. The table shows over 350,000 clones, with around 89% occurring only once. The material sequenced was peripheral blood. All receptors derive from a woman aged 25 to 45 with acute or convalescent COVID-19. Each CDR3 is given with its conserved first and last residue. The order of the fields is V gene, clone size, J gene, D gene, CDR3 protein, CDR3 DNA. D genes are given only for firm matches. Size values are once, few and many counts, or a class for expanded clones, and some rows have none.

V: TRBV23-1; size: -; J: TRBJ1-5; D: -; CDR3: CASSHRNRDNQPQHF; DNA: TGCGCCAGCAGTCACAGGAACAGGGACAATCAGCCCCAGCATTTT
V: TRBV2; size: -; J: TRBJ2-7; D: TRBD2; CDR3: CASSEALRGDEQYF; DNA: TGTGCCAGCAGTGAAGCGCTTCGGGGGGACGAGCAGTACTTC
V: TRBV5-1; size: once; J: TRBJ2-3; D: -; CDR3: CASRLTDTQYF; DNA: TGCGCCAGTCGACTCACAGATACGCAGTATTTT
V: TRBV4-2; size: -; J: TRBJ2-6; D: -; CDR3: CASSQVSGANVLTF; DNA: TGTGCCAGCAGCCAAGTCTCCGGGGCCAACGTCCTGACTTTC
V: TRBV12-5; size: -; J: TRBJ2-7; D: TRBD1; CDR3: CASGKDPGQGYYEQYF; DNA: TGTGCTAGTGGTAAGGATCCGGGACAGGGATACTACGAGCAGTACTTC
V: TRBV3-1/TRBV3-2; size: -; J: TRBJ2-1; D: -; CDR3: CASSQAGWYFNEQFF; DNA: TGTGCCAGCAGCCAAGCGGGGTGGTACTTCAATGAGCAGTTCTTC
V: TRBV19; size: -; J: TRBJ2-6; D: -; CDR3: CASLESSGANVLTF; DNA: TGTGCCAGTTTGGAGAGCTCTGGGGCCAACGTCCTGACTTTC
V: TRBV27; size: once; J: TRBJ2-6; D: -; CDR3: CASTSAGANVLTF; DNA: TGTGCCAGCACCAGTGCTGGGGCCAACGTCCTGACTTTC
V: TRBV29-1; size: -; J: TRBJ1-1; D: -; CDR3: CSVSWDLNTEAFF; DNA: TGCAGCGTCAGCTGGGACTTGAACACTGAAGCTTTCTTT
V: TRBV24-1; size: -; J: TRBJ1-1; D: -; CDR3: CATSEGSSEAFF; DNA: TGTGCCACCAGTGAGGGGAGTTCTGAAGCTTTCTTT
V: TRBV2; size: -; J: TRBJ2-5; D: -; CDR3: CASSRGQETQYF; DNA: TGTGCCAGCAGTCGAGGTCAAGAGACCCAGTACTTC
V: TRBV5-4; size: -; J: TRBJ2-1; D: TRBD1; CDR3: CASSLILVQGTRNEQFF; DNA: TGTGCCAGCAGCTTGATTCTTGTACAGGGGACGAGAAATGAGCAGTTCTTC
V: TRBV7-9; size: -; J: TRBJ2-5; D: TRBD2; CDR3: CASSLTSGGAETQYF; DNA: TGTGCCAGCAGCCTCACTAGCGGGGGAGCGGAGACCCAGTACTTC
V: TRBV19; size: once; J: TRBJ1-6; D: TRBD1; CDR3: CASIGDRADSPLHF; DNA: TGTGCCAGTATTGGGGACAGAGCGGATTCACCCCTCCACTTT
V: TRBV24-1; size: -; J: TRBJ2-5; D: TRBD1; CDR3: CATSDLPGDRNLEETQYF; DNA: TGTGCCACCAGTGATTTGCCCGGGGACAGGAACTTAGAAGAGACCCAGTACTTC
V: TRBV5-4; size: -; J: TRBJ2-1; D: TRBD2; CDR3: CASSPGLAGGDNEQFF; DNA: TGTGCCAGCAGCCCAGGACTAGCGGGGGGCGACAATGAGCAGTTCTTC
V: TRBV18; size: once; J: TRBJ1-5; D: -; CDR3: CASSPSTLQGQPQHF; DNA: TGTGCCAGCTCACCCTCGACTCTCCAAGGTCAGCCCCAGCATTTT
V: TRBV6-5; size: once; J: TRBJ1-1; D: -; CDR3: CASFSAEAFF; DNA: TGTGCCAGCTTTTCGGCTGAAGCTTTCTTT
V: TRBV28; size: -; J: TRBJ1-6; D: TRBD1; CDR3: CASRNRDRGSSPLHF; DNA: TGTGCCAGCAGAAACCGGGACAGGGGCTCGTCACCCCTCCACTTT
V: TRBV5-4; size: -; J: TRBJ2-3; D: TRBD2; CDR3: CASSLNRGRGGTDTQYF; DNA: TGTGCCAGCAGCTTGAATCGCGGGCGGGGGGGAACAGATACGCAGTATTTT
V: TRBV9; size: -; J: TRBJ2-2; D: -; CDR3: CASSAPLVRTGSGELFF; DNA: TGTGCCAGCAGCGCGCCCTTGGTCAGGACGGGATCCGGGGAGCTGTTTTTT
V: TRBV4-1; size: -; J: TRBJ2-1; D: TRBD2; CDR3: CASSLEAGGLGNEQFF; DNA: TGCGCCAGCAGCCTTGAAGCGGGGGGGTTGGGCAATGAGCAGTTCTTC
V: TRBV7-9; size: -; J: TRBJ2-1; D: -; CDR3: CASSSDSSSYNEQFF; DNA: TGTGCCAGCAGCTCGGACTCAAGCTCCTACAATGAGCAGTTCTTC
V: TRBV24-1; size: -; J: TRBJ1-2; D: -; CDR3: CATSDPYGYTF; DNA: TGTGCCACCAGTGATCCATATGGCTACACCTTC
V: TRBV9; size: -; J: TRBJ2-7; D: TRBD1; CDR3: CASSEGQGGYEQYF; DNA: TGTGCCAGCAGCGAGGGACAGGGGGGCTACGAGCAGTACTTC
V: TRBV2; size: -; J: TRBJ1-5; D: -; CDR3: CASGGLGNQPQHF; DNA: TGTGCCAGCGGCGGATTGGGCAATCAGCCCCAGCATTTT
V: TRBV2; size: -; J: TRBJ2-3; D: -; CDR3: CASKGRGVSTDTQYF; DNA: TGTGCCAGCAAAGGGAGGGGGGTCAGCACAGATACGCAGTATTTT
V: TRBV7-2; size: -; J: TRBJ2-1; D: TRBD1; CDR3: CASSSGQGEWNEQFF; DNA: TGTGCCAGCAGTTCAGGACAGGGTGAGTGGAATGAGCAGTTCTTC
V: TRBV7-3; size: -; J: TRBJ2-6; D: TRBD2; CDR3: CASSVTGLAVYSGANVLTF; DNA: TGTGCCAGCAGCGTAACGGGACTAGCGGTATACTCTGGGGCCAACGTCCTGACTTTC
V: TRBV6-7; size: -; J: TRBJ1-5; D: -; CDR3: CASRGRPGGSNQPQHF; DNA: TGTGCCAGCAGGGGTCGACCGGGGGGGAGCAATCAGCCCCAGCATTTT
V: TRBV19; size: -; J: TRBJ2-3; D: -; CDR3: CASSPVKGRLSTGTQYF; DNA: TGTGCCAGTAGTCCGGTCAAGGGCCGACTCTCCACAGGAACGCAGTATTTT
V: TRBV29-1; size: -; J: TRBJ1-1; D: TRBD1; CDR3: CSVSGQLNTEAFF; DNA: TGCAGCGTTTCGGGACAGCTGAACACTGAAGCTTTCTTT